The T cell receptor beta chain described here comes from a study of blood T cell repertoires in COVID-19. In the study overall: Samples representing acute and convalescent COVID-19 were sourced from the United States, Italy and Spain. PBMCs, B-cell-depleted T cells, or T cells provided the cDNA or gDNA that made up the material.

V gave up 8 bases and J gave up 2 bases, with 9 bases separating them. The germline V gene has CDR1 MGHDK and CDR2 SYGVNS. CDR3 length equals 12 residues. The table came from immunoSEQ multiplex PCR; TCRdb's copy has only in-frame clones and leaves some out. The table shows roughly 68,000 clones, with over 75% occurring only once. V usage is TRBV25-1 and J usage is TRBJ1-2; D perhaps matches TRBD1 (5 bases). This TCR derives from a man aged 50 to 59 with acute or convalescent COVID-19. The sequenced sample was peripheral blood. In DNA, the CDR3 is TGTGCCAGCGCCAGGGCGAACTATGGCTACACCTTC. It is translated as CASARANYGYTF.